The 18 T cell receptor beta chains presented below share a single source sample, sequenced in a study of T cells in Graves' hyperthyroidism and ophthalmopathy. It was RNA transcripts that yielded the amplified TCR beta CDR3 regions. Carried out on the TCR CDR3, a first-round RT-PCR used the HTBI primer set. Each CDR3 protein is one row after TCRdb ran MiXCR on the multiplex PCR reads. This table has a few hundred thousand distinct CDR3 sequences, 46% appearing once. The sequenced sample consisted of peripheral blood or thyroid tissue (not recorded which). Receptors were obtained from a woman in her late teens or twenties with Graves' hyperthyroidism.

This clonotype was recorded at least ten times. The chain recombines TRBV19 with TRBJ2-6; TRBD1 is a possible D gene (6 bases). Trimming stripped 6 bases from V and 9 bases from J, with 12 bases between. The CDR3 is made up of 13 amino acids. Germline V gene data show CDR1 as LNHDA and CDR2 as SQIVND (reference sequence). As DNA, the CDR3 is TGTGCCAGTAGCTGGGACACCTTCAACGTCCTGACTTTC. Its translation is CASSWDTFNVLTF.

Turning to this clonotype: Because the CDR3's place on the DNA is in doubt, the DNA is left out and the CDR3 is given as listed by TCRdb. The CDR3: CASSLGGKGYTFGSGTQETQYF. The chain employs TRBV12-3 or TRBV12-4 and TRBJ2-5; the table's D call of TRBD1 was not tested on the DNA. A total of 22 residues make up the CDR3, ends included.

This clonotype appeared many times. The chain combines TRBV29-1 with TRBJ1-2; D perhaps matches TRBD1 (5 bases). Germline V gene lookup returns CDR1 SQVTM and CDR2 ANQGSEA. V was trimmed by 3 bases and J by 0 bases, leaving 14 bases between them. This CDR3 spans 15 amino acids. CDR3 amino acids: CSVDAGGLANYGYTF. The CDR3 nucleotides read TGCAGCGTTGACGCCGGGGGTCTAGCTAACTATGGCTACACCTTC.

This clonotype was seen ten or more times. CDR3 sequence reads: CSAREGFGQGFEQYF. The CDR3 DNA follows: TGCAGTGCTAGAGAGGGATTCGGACAGGGGTTCGAGCAGTACTTC. The chain links TRBV20-1 to TRBJ2-7, with TRBD1 matching 9 bases. Germline-derived CDR1 and CDR2 are DFQATT and SNEGSKA (reference sequence). CDR3 size: 15 residues. Trimming took 0 bases from V and 6 from J; bases not matched to a gene: 9.

This clonotype was detected many times. The chain carries TRBV2 and TRBJ2-5; a possible D gene is TRBD2 (6 bases). Germline V gene data show CDR1 as SNHLY and CDR2 as FYNNEI. With 7 bases removed from V and 4 bases from J, the gap between germline ends came to 7 bases. This CDR3 has 11 residues. The DNA for the CDR3 is TGTGCCAGCAACGGGGGAGAGACCCAGTACTTC. It encodes CASNGGETQYF. The variable domain in full, completed from reference TRBV2 and TRBJ2-5, reads EPEVTQTPSHQVTQMGQEVILRCVPISNHLYFYWYRQILGQKVEFLVSFYNNEISEKSEIFDDQFSVERPDGSNFTLKIRSTKLEDSAMYFCASNGGETQYFGPGTRLLVL.

V is TRBV29-1 and J is TRBJ1-2, with D possibly matching TRBD1 (5 bases). Per the germline V gene, CDR1 is SQVTM and CDR2 is ANQGSEA. The CDR3 totals 13 residues. V was trimmed by 8 bases and J by 1 base, leaving 14 bases between them. CDR3: CSQAGRGNYGYTF. CDR3 coding DNA: TGCAGCCAAGCAGGGAGAGGTAACTATGGCTACACCTTC. The entire variable domain, with the rest obtained from reference TRBV29-1 and TRBJ1-2, is as follows: SAVISQKPSRDICQRGTSLTIQCQVDSQVTMMFWYRQQPGQSLTLIATANQGSEATYESGFVIDKFPISRPNLTFSTLTVSNMSPEDSSIYLCSQAGRGNYGYTFGSGTRLTVV.

This chain uses TRBV20-1 with TRBJ1-5; maybe TRBD1 (6 bases). Germline-derived CDR1 and CDR2 are DFQATT and SNEGSKA (reference sequence). The CDR3 contains 14 residues. V gave up 2 bases and J gave up 7 bases, with 15 bases separating them. The CDR3 DNA sequence: TGCAGTGCTAGAAGGCAGGGGACGAGACAGCCCCAGCATTTT. It specifies CSARRQGTRQPQHF.

This clonotype has ten or more counts. This sequence joins TRBV10-3 and TRBJ2-3; D perhaps matches TRBD1 (5 bases). V was pared by 10 bases and J by 2 bases, with 13 bases between. The length of the CDR3 is 13 residues. Germline V gene lookup returns CDR1 ENHRY and CDR2 SYGVKD. Here the CDR3 reads CATKDTDTDTQYF. CDR3 DNA: TGTGCCACCAAGGACACGGACACAGATACGCAGTATTTT.

This clonotype has a count of ten or more. The chain links TRBV7-2 to TRBJ2-7; no clear D gene. Germline V lookup: CDR1 SGHTA, CDR2 FQGNSA. CDR3 length equals 14 residues. Deletions cut 4 bases from V and 1 base from J, with 11 bases between. The CDR3 coding sequence is TGTGCCAGCAGCTCGTCGGGTCGATCCTACGAGCAGTACTTC. It translates to CASSSSGRSYEQYF.

This clonotype came up many times. The chain combines TRBV12-3 or TRBV12-4 with TRBJ1-5; D perhaps matches TRBD1 (6 bases). Between the trimmed V and J ends, which lost 7 bases and 3 bases, there was a span of 22 bases. This CDR3 is built from 17 residues. CDR3 loop: CASTPQGHEEVNQPQHF. CDR3 DNA sequence: TGTGCCAGCACCCCCCAGGGGCACGAGGAGGTCAATCAGCCCCAGCATTTT.

This clonotype was detected many times. The J gene is TRBJ2-6, the V gene TRBV4-3; D gene ambiguous. V was trimmed by 2 bases and J by 4 bases, leaving 6 bases between them. The CDR3 is 14 amino acids. Germline-derived CDR1 and CDR2 are LGHNA and YSLEER. The CDR3 spells CASSQPYGANVLTF. DNA of the CDR3: TGCGCCAGCAGCCAACCTTACGGGGCCAACGTCCTGACTTTC.

A few counts support this clonotype. The conserved phenylalanine or tryptophan normally closing the CDR3 is absent here, so this likely arose from a read error. The DNA is omitted, as the CDR3 cannot be located on it reliably, and the CDR3 follows TCRdb's listing. V gene TRBV20-1 combines with J gene TRBJ1-2; the DNA was not used to check the table's D call, TRBD1. The CDR3 has 10 residues if both end residues are counted. Germline CDR1 is DFQATT and CDR2 is SNEGSKA (reference sequence). The CDR3 sequence: CSAQEEGHTY.

This rearrangement joins TRBV20-1 to TRBJ2-7; 9 bases match TRBD2. The tail of the sequence fits TRBJ2-1 better, so the J call may be wrong. The CDR3 is made up of 16 amino acids. CDR1 and CDR2 (germline): DFQATT, SNEGSKA (reference sequence). The chain's CDR3 is CSAQPPSLAGRGEQFF. Here the CDR3 DNA reads TGCAGTGCTCAACCCCCGAGTCTAGCGGGACGGGGTGAGCAGTTCTTC.

The V gene is TRBV29-1, the J gene TRBJ1-1, with 8 bases matching TRBD1. The trim removed 7 bases at V and 3 bases at J, leaving 4 bases unmatched. This CDR3 is built from 12 residues. CDR1 and CDR2 from the germline V gene are SQVTM and ANQGSEA. The CDR3 DNA sequence: TGCAGCGGCAGGGGGCTTGACACTGAAGCTTTCTTT. Its protein product is CSGRGLDTEAFF. Full variable domain (rest looked up from reference TRBV29-1 and TRBJ1-1): SAVISQKPSRDICQRGTSLTIQCQVDSQVTMMFWYRQQPGQSLTLIATANQGSEATYESGFVIDKFPISRPNLTFSTLTVSNMSPEDSSIYLCSGRGLDTEAFFGQGTRLTVV.

This clonotype has at least ten counts. The chain uses TRBV7-9 and TRBJ2-5; 10 positions match TRBD1. Germline CDR1 is SEHNR and CDR2 is FQNEAQ (reference sequence). With 5 bases clipped from V and 2 bases from J, the junction kept 8 bases outside the gene matches. The CDR3 totals 16 residues. The CDR3: CASSRDRGRPQETQYF. CDR3 bases: TGTGCCAGCAGCCGGGACAGGGGCCGACCTCAAGAGACCCAGTACTTC.

The chain couples TRBV10-3 to TRBJ1-2, with 7 nucleotides matching TRBD1. Trimming at V came to 11 bases and at J to 8 bases, leaving 20 bases not matched to a gene. Germline V lookup: CDR1 ENHRY, CDR2 SYGVKD. This CDR3 comprises 15 residues. CDR3 DNA: TGTGCCGCCCAATACAGGGGAGGGGACACTGACGGCTACACCTTC. It specifies CAAQYRGGDTDGYTF.

This chain joins TRBV29-1 and TRBJ1-1, with D perhaps matching TRBD1 (5 bases). The CDR3 consists of 15 residues. Germline V gives CDR1 SQVTM, CDR2 ANQGSEA. Trimming removed 4 bases at V and 0 bases at J, with 15 bases between. Here the CDR3 reads CSVAGVGGMNTEAFF. CDR3 DNA: TGCAGCGTTGCGGGGGTTGGGGGTATGAACACTGAAGCTTTCTTT.

This clonotype was observed a handful of times. This sequence joins TRBV12-5 and TRBJ1-4, with a tentative D call TRBD1 (5 bases). The CDR3 runs 16 residues. Germline assignment: CDR1 LGHNT and CDR2 FRNRAP. Deletions cut 3 bases from V and 4 bases from J, with 15 bases between. The DNA of the CDR3 is TGTGCTAGTGGTTTATCCCTCGGGGGAATTAATGAAAAACTGTTTTTT. This translates into CASGLSLGGINEKLFF.